Given below is one TCR beta chain in context. The data were produced by immunoSEQ multiplex PCR, yet TCRdb's version contains in-frame clones alone and is incomplete. The sample consists of around 250,000 clones, more than 65% of them appearing once. Looked up from germline, CDR1 is GTSNPN and CDR2 is SVGIG (reference sequence). This CDR3 spans 13 amino acids. V dropped 3 bases and J dropped 6 bases, with 14 bases sitting between them. This sample is part of a study of blood T cell repertoires in COVID-19. The sample consisted of PBMCs or T cells enriched from blood (not recorded which). The chain uses TRBV30 and TRBJ1-2; D is possibly TRBD1 (6 bases). The sequence was obtained from a man aged 45-65 years who had recovered from COVID-19. CDR3 sequence: CAWRSIGGNGYTF. The CDR3 nucleotides read TGTGCCTGGAGGTCGATAGGGGGAAATGGCTACACCTTC.